This T cell receptor beta chain was sequenced for a study of CD8+ T cells in alopecia areata. The CDR3 covers 18 residues. Trimming removed 8 bases from V and 0 bases from J, with 20 bases in between. CDR1 SNHLY and CDR2 FYNNEI come from the germline V gene. Treatment noted: oral pan-JAK inhibitor, 5-10 mg twice daily. CD4+ and CD8+ T cells were sorted from PBMCs. On this clone itself: Its antigen is still unknown.

The study's findings and limits: Many expanded lesional clones stayed in scalp and blood while on tofacitinib. Higher clonality than in normal scalp was seen in lesional scalp, especially alopecia totalis/universalis.

It was cDNA, reverse transcribed from extracted RNA, that served as the sequencing template. The table came from immunoSEQ multiplex PCR; TCRdb's copy has only in-frame clones and leaves some out. This table has about 180,000 clones, about 53% appearing once. Source: CD8+ T cells sorted from blood, taken at week 24, from a patient treated with tofacitinib. J is TRBJ2-6 and V is TRBV2, with D perhaps TRBD1 or TRBD2 (5 bases each). The clonotype comes from a human donor with alopecia areata. As DNA, the CDR3 is TGTGCCAGCCTAAACACCGGGACGGATAGCTCTGGGGCCAACGTCCTGACTTTC. Protein product: CASLNTGTDSSGANVLTF.